This T cell receptor (beta chain) was sequenced during a study of tumor-infiltrating lymphocytes in localized non-small cell lung cancer. Study as a whole: Some samples were collected after neoadjuvant chemotherapy; smokers, never-smokers and several histologies were included.

Profiling relied on immunoSEQ multiplex PCR, and the TCRdb table lists in-frame clones only, not all of them. The table includes 15,000 to 20,000 clones, over 75% detected once. Germline CDR1 reads MNHEY; CDR2 reads SMNVEV (reference sequence). This CDR3 contains 13 residues. V dropped 5 bases and J dropped 10; count of bases not matched to a gene: 8. The sequencing sample was made of uninvolved lung tissue not adjacent to the tumor. This clonotype was obtained from a human donor with non-small cell lung cancer. The rearrangement joins TRBV27 to TRBJ1-1; 9 nucleotides agree with TRBD1. CDR3 nucleotides: TGTGCCAGCAGTCAGGTGACAGGGGGAGTAGCTTTCTTT. As protein: CASSQVTGGVAFF.